What follows describes a single T cell receptor (beta chain). Its binding antigen is unknown. No base-level quality is on record; no much larger clone is a single base apart. The data are from a study of cytomegalovirus exposure and HLA in healthy donors (dated by TCRdb to the late 2010s). Regarding the research as a whole: In an earlier analysis of roughly 500 of the donors, 276 Gb of sequence data and approximately 120 million unique TCR beta sequences from about 179 million T cells were reported. An early release covering approximately 600 HLA-typed donors comprised 300 to 350 gigabases of sequencing data and around 80 million unique TCR sequences. Of the approximately 400 genotyped donors, less than 90% were placed in the genetic ancestry cluster associated with self-reported Caucasian donors. The study aimed to test whether cataloging public T cell receptors could reveal signatures of past pathogen exposure. Using immunosequencing, the study profiled T cell repertoires from fewer than 700 subjects and related those repertoires to cytomegalovirus serostatus. Along with the approximately 700-subject first cohort, a separate validation cohort of around 110 different subjects was used. The study combined high-throughput TCR immunosequencing, statistical association of individual TCRs with disease status, and machine learning to predict cytomegalovirus infection status. In a later analysis, previously published TCR beta repertoires from 550 to 700 donors were re-analyzed and high-resolution HLA genotyping was added so that TCR occurrence patterns could be studied. Rather than using new phenotypic data, the later analysis identified candidate immune exposures from TCR beta sequences and from how often those sequences occurred across donors. To decide whether each TCR beta V gene segment behaved as functional or pseudogenic, an earlier analysis of 587 of the donors relied on high-throughput TCR beta sequencing. Donor age, sex, ethnicity and CMV serostatus were collected together with the repertoire data. Genome-wide SNP genotypes for about 65% of the 666 donors were used in a later genetic analysis, which treated that subset as a discovery cohort. Every repertoire in the discovery cohort had been generated on one and the same sequencing platform. Class I and class II HLA loci were covered by the typing at four-digit resolution. The number of typed donors differed by locus: about 620-640 for A, B, C, DRB1 and DQB1; 500 to 550 for DQA1; around 580 for DPA1; and around 490 for DPB1. Because of strong linkage in the cohort, roughly 5 DR-DQ haplotypes were treated as single units for association and clustering. On average, around 240,000 unique TCR beta nucleotide sequences were sequenced per donor among 300 to 500 genotyped donors of the cohort, with 15% to 20% of those sequences being non-productive. General conclusions and limits of the study: The sequencing pipeline was judged likely to have produced a cluster of highly shared sequence variants as a technical artifact. It was suggested by the authors that the approach could potentially be generalized to other disease states and immunological phenotypes. An association between a missense DCLRE1C variant and V-gene and J-gene trimming of TCR beta chains was found in a later genetic analysis and replicated in an independent cohort. A later analysis found that TCR association rates varied across HLA loci, with DRB1 alleles showing the most associated TCRs and HLA-C alleles the fewest. The 87-base-pair reads could not distinguish some IMGT-functional V segments, including TRBV6-2 and TRBV6-3, so those segments were excluded. According to a later analysis, parvovirus B19, influenza, CMV and Epstein-Barr virus appeared linked to several top co-occurrence clusters. The cohort was sequenced for TCR beta chains only, and without alpha or paired-chain data the features that could be detected were limited. In a later analysis, HLA-associated TCR beta chains were found to be more clonally expanded and to have lower generation probabilities than equally common non-associated chains. Correlated functional status among segregating V segments might reflect linkage disequilibrium, but an unknown experimental factor could not be ruled out. A total of 150 or so TCR beta chains were listed by the study as associated with cytomegalovirus. Roughly uniform sequencing depth across donors was assumed in presence/absence analyses, although this assumption may not hold. Because HLA typing was unavailable for some donors at each locus, only the typed subset was used in association tests. Because counts were too low, roughly 17 rarely observed V segments, including chromosome 9 orphons, were left out of the earlier analysis of approximately 580 of the donors. The classifier was reported to diagnose cytomegalovirus status with high specificity and sensitivity in both the original cohort and the validation cohort. While some public TCRs were present in many individuals, most TCR sequences turned up only very rarely across donors. At a false discovery rate of 0.05, a later analysis linked 15,000 to 20,000 TCR beta sequences to specific HLA alleles. CMV serostatus was the only immune exposure information available for the cohort. Broadly in line with IMGT annotations, most TCR beta V segments showed up in productive rearrangements about 87% or about 30% of the time in an earlier analysis of approximately 640 of the donors. A later analysis found that most CMV-associated TCR beta chains appeared HLA-restricted, with HLA associations seemingly driven largely by CMV exposure. In vitro tests confirmed that a few of the cytomegalovirus-associated TCR beta chains recognize cytomegalovirus antigens. When HLA alleles, especially DR and DQ, strongly co-occurred, attributing TCR associations to individual alleles was difficult. In a later genetic analysis, fewer N-insertions in productive TCRs were reported among donors in an Asian-associated ancestry cluster than the 666-donor mean. A further reported finding was that TCR beta sequences accurately predicted the HLA-A and HLA-B alleles for most subjects in the first cohort.

The method behind the library was the immunoSEQ multiplex PCR assay. For the multiplex PCR, a mixture combining 60 forward primers for TCR Vbeta segments and 13 reverse primers for TCR Jbeta segments was used. The CDR3 region of rearranged TCR beta genes was amplified from genomic DNA by a multiplex PCR assay. On the Illumina HiSeq System, the amplified TCR beta libraries were sequenced as 87-base-pair reads. In the source study's methods: A later analysis counted about 80 million unique TCR beta chains across the 666 repertoires, and roughly 9.9 million of these chains were shared by at least two donors. To remove PCR and sequencing errors, raw reads were error-corrected and collapsed into unique sequences using a nearest-neighbor algorithm that merged closely related sequences. CDR3 sequences were aligned to IMGT reference sequences to assign V, D and J gene segments. For a sequence to be retained, a match of at least six nucleotides was required to both a V gene segment and a J gene segment. A rearrangement was called productive if the CDR3 had no stop codons and remained in frame with V and J, and every other rearrangement was called non-productive. CDR3 was defined according to IMGT convention as the region running from the second conserved V-encoded cysteine to the conserved J-encoded phenylalanine. Sequences without an unambiguous match to a single V gene segment were excluded from the earlier analysis of about 630 of the donors. An earlier analysis of around 600 of the donors classified V segments as functional when productive rearrangements were above 56.7% and as segregating when the standard deviation between donors was above 5%. A statistical classification framework was developed to diagnose cytomegalovirus status using the catalog of TCR beta chain sequences. In a later analysis, V and J genes were assigned by comparing TCR nucleotide sequences against IMGT/GENE-DB human TR gene sequences. In a later analysis, CDR3 sequences and most-parsimonious VDJ recombination scenarios were assigned using the TCRdist pipeline. In a later analysis, each TCR beta chain was defined by its CDR3 amino acid sequence together with its V-gene family, and reads lacking a unique V-gene family were excluded. In a later analysis, 500 to 650 highly shared, low-generation-probability nucleotide sequences were removed to address suspected cross-contamination and a sequencing artifact. A later analysis calculated a clonal expansion index for each public chain from normalized within-repertoire ranks of inferred template counts. Generation probabilities in a later analysis came from a VDJ recombination model fitted to out-of-frame rearrangements, and those results were checked against IGoR. Hypergeometric tests were used in a later analysis to score TCR-TCR, TCR-HLA and TCR-CMV co-occurrence, with a repertoire-size bias correction applied to the TCR pairs. False discovery rates were estimated in a later analysis by permuting HLA or CMV assignments 20 times. In a later analysis, co-occurring TCRs were grouped using DBSCAN, with TCRdist sequence similarity added in when clustering inside HLA-allele-positive subsets. Repertoires with fewer than 30,000 or more than 120,000 public chains were left out of co-occurrence clustering, as were about 5 repertoires with anomalous nucleotide sharing. What TCRdb holds here is the immuneACCESS table cut down to in-frame rearrangements. Part of the clones is not present; checked against another copy, under half of the missing clones reflect an unresolved V gene, and the others are unexplained. The V and J calls and clone size were taken over from that table, and D and trimming were inferred from the DNA. A total of about 180,000 clones appear in this sample, just over 75% of them only once. The ten biggest clones cover approximately 1.5% of the sample.

Measured from the cysteine to the phenylalanine, the CDR3 is 14 residues long. Left in the record is the CDR3 DNA by itself, 42 bases read in frame from the first base. The germline V gene gives CDR1 as SGHAT and CDR2 as FQNNGV. The junction shows trimming of 1 base on V and 8 bases on J, plus 12 bases between the germline ends. The cohort was made up of roughly 670 healthy bone marrow donors. At the time of sampling, every cohort member was nominally healthy, though immune exposures that went unrecorded were likely present. The donor was CMV seronegative and belonged to the group of around 350 seronegative cohort members. Each donor provided a peripheral blood sample, and peripheral blood mononuclear cells were used for TCR beta sequencing. The Qiagen DNeasy Blood Extraction Kit was used to extract genomic DNA from the blood cell samples.

The receptor chain draws on TRBV11-2 and TRBJ2-1; TRBD1 is possibly the D segment (7 matching bases). The source material was PBMCs. This TCR was sampled from a man younger than 35 in good health and CMV-seronegative. The bases read TGTGCCAGCAGCTTAGTGGAGGGGGCTGATGAGCAGTTCTTC. Its product reads: CASSLVEGADEQFF. The full variable domain, completed from the reference TRBV11-2 and TRBJ2-1 proteins outside the CDR3, reads EAGVAQSPRYKIIEKRQSVAFWCNPISGHATLYWYQQILGQGPKLLIQFQNNGVVDDSQLPKDRFSAERLKGVDSTLKIQPAKLEDSAVYLCASSLVEGADEQFFGPGTRLTVL.